Shown below are 28 T cell receptor beta chains from a single sample sequenced in a study of blood T cells in healthy people across ages. Primers used in a second PCR of about 6 to 11 cycles were a sample-barcoded 5' primer and a J-beta primer mix. TCRdb reprocessed the 5' RACE reads with MiXCR, giving one entry per CDR3 protein. Seen here are hundreds of thousands of distinct CDR3 sequences, about 51% observed once, and the top ten hold roughly 13%. Sample: blood. These receptors originate from a woman aged 80 or over in good health.

At least ten counts were recorded for this clonotype. This sequence joins TRBV3-1 and TRBJ1-4, with D possibly being TRBD1 (6 bases). The CDR3 spans 16 residues. Trimming cost V 1 base and J 4 bases, with 13 bases left between them. Germline CDR1 LGHDT, CDR2 YNNKEL (reference sequence). The CDR3 coding sequence is TGTGCCAGCAGCCAAGTCGGACGGACAGTTAATGAAAAACTGTTTTTT. As protein: CASSQVGRTVNEKLFF.

This clonotype showed up many times. The chain employs TRBV13 and TRBJ2-5; 8 nucleotides line up with TRBD2. The CDR3 totals 16 residues. J gave up 4 bases and V 1 base, and 8 bases lay outside the gene matches. Germline V gene data show CDR1 as PRHDT and CDR2 as FYEKMQ (reference sequence). The CDR3 DNA reads as TGTGCCAGCAGCTTAGAATCGGGGGGGCCTTTAGAGACCCAGTACTTC. Its protein product is CASSLESGGPLETQYF.

The V and J genes are TRBV3-1 and TRBJ2-5, with D possibly being TRBD2 (6 bases). This CDR3 has 15 residues. The V and J ends lost 2 bases and 2 bases respectively, with 12 bases between them. Looked up from germline, CDR1 is LGHDT and CDR2 is YNNKEL (reference sequence). The CDR3 spells CASSQTRGTQETQYF. CDR3 nucleotides: TGTGCCAGCAGCCAAACCCGGGGGACTCAAGAGACCCAGTACTTC.

There are a few counts of this clonotype. Written as DNA, the CDR3 is TGTGCCAGCAGCCCCAGGAGACAGGGAATCGGGGAGCTGTTTTTT. Encoded protein: CASSPRRQGIGELFF. The rearrangement joins TRBV5-6 to TRBJ2-2; 7 bases match TRBD1. V dropped 4 bases and J dropped 7; count of bases not matched to a gene: 10. Germline V gives CDR1 SGHDT, CDR2 YYEEEE. The CDR3 is 15 residues long. Drawing the rest from reference TRBV5-6 and TRBJ2-2, the complete variable domain is DAGVTQSPTHLIKTRGQQVTLRCSPKSGHDTVSWYQQALGQGPQFIFQYYEEEERQRGNFPDRFSGHQFPNYSSELNVNALLLGDSALYLCASSPRRQGIGELFFGEGSRLTVL.

Here the CDR3 DNA reads TGCAGTGCTAGAGGCCCTCGAGGGAAGGAAGCTTTCTTT. Protein product: CSARGPRGKEAFF. This chain joins TRBV20-1 and TRBJ1-1; the D is unclear. Deletions cut 1 base from V and 8 bases from J, with 14 bases between. Germline V gene lookup returns CDR1 DFQATT and CDR2 SNEGSKA (reference sequence). This CDR3 is built from 13 residues.

Only a few counts were recorded for this clonotype. V is TRBV20-1 and J is TRBJ2-2, with 8 bases matching TRBD2. Germline values: CDR1 DFQATT, CDR2 SNEGSKA (reference sequence). The CDR3 totals 17 residues. The trim removed 3 bases at V and 3 bases at J, leaving 12 bases unmatched. The CDR3, as DNA: TGCAGTGCTAGGGGTGGCAGAGCGGGAGAGTACACCGGGGAGCTGTTTTTT. Translating gives CSARGGRAGEYTGELFF.

The chain employs TRBV12-5 and TRBJ2-1, with a weak D call TRBD1 (6 bases). The CDR3 extends over 11 amino acids. V shed 6 bases and J shed 15 bases, with 15 bases lying between them. Germline V gives CDR1 LGHNT, CDR2 FRNRAP. The CDR3: CASGPGEHWFF. Written as DNA, the CDR3 is TGTGCTAGTGGACCAGGGGAGCATTGGTTCTTC.

This clonotype was seen many times. This chain joins TRBV2 and TRBJ1-1, with no clear D. Trimming left V 0 bases short and J 4 bases short, with 6 bases between. Germline values: CDR1 SNHLY, CDR2 FYNNEI. This CDR3 is 13 amino acids long. CDR3 in DNA: TGTGCCAGCAGTGAAGCGGGCGTCACTGAAGCTTTCTTT. Amino acids: CASSEAGVTEAFF.

This chain connects TRBV11-2 to TRBJ2-7; D call uncertain. Trimming shortened V by 0 bases and J by 2 bases, and 8 bases separated the two germline ends. Germline CDR1 and CDR2: SGHAT and FQNNGV. There are 14 residues in the CDR3. DNA of the CDR3: TGTGCCAGCAGCTTAGACCGATACGCCTACGAGCAGTACTTC. Its protein is CASSLDRYAYEQYF.

A remark on this clonotype: Since a much larger clone is just one base distant, this may be a read error. The rearrangement uses TRBV6-5 and TRBJ1-2; D is perhaps TRBD1 (6 bases). The CDR3 is 13 residues long. Germline V gene sequence: CDR1 MNHEY, CDR2 SVGAGI. CDR3 sequence reads: CASSRGQFYGHTF. The CDR3 DNA reads TGTGCCAGCAGTCGAGGACAGTTCTATGGCCACACCTTC.

This chain's CDR3 is CASRMPKLHQTQYF. The CDR3 coding sequence is TGTGCCAGCAGGATGCCTAAACTTCATCAGACCCAGTACTTC. The chain couples TRBV21-1 to TRBJ2-5. TRBV21-1 is an annotated pseudogene. The CDR3 loop spans 14 amino acids.

This clonotype was seen many times. The chain joins TRBV10-3 to TRBJ2-7; D gene ambiguous. This CDR3 spans 13 amino acids. Trimming shortened V by 6 bases and J by 2 bases, and 11 bases separated the two germline ends. The germline CDR1 and CDR2 sequences are ENHRY and SYGVKD. CDR3 sequence (DNA): TGTGCCATCAGGGGTGACCCCACCTACGAGCAGTACTTC. Protein product: CAIRGDPTYEQYF.

This clonotype was seen many times. This chain connects TRBV5-1 to TRBJ2-1; 9 bases agree with TRBD1. CDR3 length: 21 residues. V was clipped by 3 bases and J by 2 bases; unmatched bases: 21. Germline lookup yields CDR1 SGHRS and CDR2 YFSETQ. The CDR3 reads CASSWGFGTGSTIRTYNEQFF. The CDR3 DNA reads TGCGCCAGCAGCTGGGGTTTCGGGACAGGGTCTACCATAAGGACCTACAATGAGCAGTTCTTC. Filled out from reference TRBV5-1 and TRBJ2-1, the complete variable domain reads KAGVTQTPRYLIKTRGQQVTLSCSPISGHRSVSWYQQTPGQGLQFLFEYFSETQRNKGNFPGRFSGRQFSNSRSEMNVSTLELGDSALYLCASSWGFGTGSTIRTYNEQFFGPGTRLTVL.

This clonotype was observed at least ten times. The chain employs TRBV7-2 and TRBJ1-2; perhaps TRBD1 as D (5 bases). V was cut by 0 bases and J by 8 bases, with 13 bases left in between. Germline assignment: CDR1 SGHTA and CDR2 FQGNSA. This CDR3 is 14 amino acids long. The CDR3 region is CASSLAVGVRGYTF. CDR3 coding DNA: TGTGCCAGCAGCTTAGCGGTAGGGGTGAGAGGCTACACCTTC.

Remarks on this clonotype: Being one base from a much bigger clone, this may be a read error. The rearrangement uses TRBV5-5 and TRBJ2-3, with 7 bases lining up with TRBD2. The V gene end was trimmed by 4 bases and the J gene end by 4 bases; junction bases not matched to a gene: 12. Germline V gives CDR1 SGHKS, CDR2 YYEKEE (reference sequence). This CDR3 is 16 amino acids long. As DNA, the CDR3 is TGTGCCAGCAGCCCCCCCCGACGAGCGGGATCAGATACGCAGTATTTT. Amino acid sequence: CASSPPRRAGSDTQYF.

This chain connects TRBV2 to TRBJ2-1, with no clear D. This CDR3 spans 13 amino acids. The germline CDR1 and CDR2 sequences are SNHLY and FYNNEI. V gave up 4 bases and J gave up 12 bases, with 16 bases separating them. The CDR3: CASSVSWSGPQFF. CDR3 DNA: TGTGCCAGCAGTGTTTCTTGGTCCGGGCCGCAGTTCTTC.

This clonotype was seen more than once but under ten times. The J gene is TRBJ2-2, the V gene TRBV6-1; D is uncertain. CDR3 length equals 13 residues. CDR1 and CDR2 (germline): MNHNS, SASEGT. Trimming stripped 8 bases from V and 0 bases from J, with 7 bases between. CDR3 nucleotide sequence: TGTGCCAGCGAGTCCGCGAACACCGGGGAGCTGTTTTTT. It yields the protein CASESANTGELFF.

J is TRBJ2-7 and V is TRBV3-1, with TRBD2 matching over 9 bases. J was trimmed by 6 bases and V by 2 bases; bases with no gene match: 14. Looked up from germline, CDR1 is LGHDT and CDR2 is YNNKEL (reference sequence). CDR3 length: 17 amino acids. The CDR3 region has the DNA TGTGCCAGCAGCCAACAACCCTTTAGCGGGAGCCTCAGCGAGCAGTACTTC. It codes for CASSQQPFSGSLSEQYF.

This clonotype was seen at least ten times. The chain links TRBV11-2 to TRBJ1-4, with D unresolved. With 0 bases removed from V and 5 bases from J, the gap between germline ends came to 7 bases. The CDR3 totals 14 residues. Per the germline V gene, CDR1 is SGHAT and CDR2 is FQNNGV. CDR3 sequence (DNA): TGTGCCAGCAGCTTAGAACGGACGAATGAAAAACTGTTTTTT. Amino acid sequence: CASSLERTNEKLFF.

Note on this clonotype: A much larger clone sits a single nucleotide away, making a read error possible. The chain joins TRBV7-8 to TRBJ2-7; a weak D match, TRBD2 (6 bases). The V end was cut by 5 bases, the J end by 7 bases, with 18 bases between. CDR3 length equals 14 residues. The germline V gene encodes CDR1 SGHVS and CDR2 FQNEAQ. Here the CDR3 reads CASSGTGGWNEQYF. The CDR3 bases are TGTGCCAGCAGCGGGACTGGGGGTTGGAATGAGCAGTACTTC.

About this clonotype: The junction differs from germline at one of its ends, possibly a read error. The chain uses TRBV3-1 and TRBJ2-7; 8 nucleotides agree with TRBD1. The CDR3 runs to 16 residues. The germline gives CDR1 LGHDT, CDR2 YNNKEL (reference sequence). The CDR3 protein is CASGQDRYRGFYEQYF. The DNA of the CDR3 is TGTGCCAGCGGCCAAGATCGATACAGGGGGTTCTACGAGCAGTACTTC.

This sequence joins TRBV4-1 and TRBJ2-1, with D possibly being TRBD2 (5 bases). The CDR3 sequence is 14 residues long. The germline gives CDR1 MGHRA, CDR2 YSYEKL. Trimming took off 4 bases at V and 8 bases at J, with 15 bases between the two ends. The CDR3 DNA is TGCGCCAGCAGCCCCCTCGGACTCGGCGATGAGCAGTTCTTC. Its translation is CASSPLGLGDEQFF.

The rearrangement links TRBV11-2 to TRBJ2-7; 9 nucleotides agree with TRBD2. CDR3 size: 16 residues. Germline V gives CDR1 SGHAT, CDR2 FQNNGV. Trimming removed 1 base from V and 2 bases from J; junction bases left unmatched: 6. The CDR3 loop is CASSLAAGGTPYEQYF. The CDR3 DNA reads TGTGCCAGCAGCTTAGCGGCGGGGGGGACTCCCTACGAGCAGTACTTC. The full variable domain, completed using reference TRBV11-2 and TRBJ2-7, is EAGVAQSPRYKIIEKRQSVAFWCNPISGHATLYWYQQILGQGPKLLIQFQNNGVVDDSQLPKDRFSAERLKGVDSTLKIQPAKLEDSAVYLCASSLAAGGTPYEQYFGPGTRLTVT.

This chain connects TRBV6-1 to TRBJ2-1; a weak D match, TRBD2 (5 bases). CDR1 is MNHNS, CDR2 SASEGT, per germline. Trimming shortened V by 9 bases and J by 1 base, and 22 bases separated the two germline ends. This CDR3 region has 17 residues. In nucleotides, the CDR3 is TGTGCCAGGGGCGGGTCCCATGGCCTGCCATCCTACAATGAGCAGTTCTTC. This codes for CARGGSHGLPSYNEQFF.

The chain uses TRBV9 and TRBJ1-1, with D hard to call. This CDR3 region has 16 residues. V lost 0 bases and J 3 bases, leaving 15 bases between the germline ends. Germline assignment: CDR1 SGDLS and CDR2 YYNGEE. CDR3 DNA: TGTGCCAGCAGCGTAGGCCCGGGCAACACGGACACTGAAGCTTTCTTT. Translated: CASSVGPGNTDTEAFF. The full variable domain, its missing parts supplied by reference TRBV9 and TRBJ1-1, is DSGVTQTPKHLITATGQRVTLRCSPRSGDLSVYWYQQSLDQGLQFLIQYYNGEERAKGNILERFSAQQFPDLHSELNLSSLELGDSALYFCASSVGPGNTDTEAFFGQGTRLTVV.

This clonotype was seen repeatedly, ten times or more. This chain joins TRBV12-3 or TRBV12-4 and TRBJ2-1; D perhaps matches TRBD2 (6 bases). The germline V and J ends were trimmed by 3 bases and 5 bases, with 14 bases remaining between them. The CDR3 is 15 amino acids. CDR3 residues: CASSFGLAANNEQFF. In DNA form, the CDR3 reads TGTGCCAGCAGTTTCGGGTTAGCGGCTAACAATGAGCAGTTCTTC.

There are many counts of this clonotype. This sequence joins TRBV28 and TRBJ2-5, with D unclear. The CDR3 has 17 amino acids. Trimming took 5 bases from V and 1 from J, leaving 20 bases between them. Germline CDR1 reads MDHEN; CDR2 reads SYDVKM. The CDR3 loop reads CASSTHRLGKTQETQYF. CDR3 bases: TGTGCCAGCAGTACCCACCGGCTGGGGAAGACCCAAGAGACCCAGTACTTC.

V usage is TRBV5-1 and J usage is TRBJ1-1; D gene unclear. CDR1 SGHRS and CDR2 YFSETQ come from the germline V gene. V lost 4 bases and J lost 0, with 10 bases in between. The length of the CDR3 is 14 residues. CDR3 bases: TGCGCCAGCAGCACGGACGGATTGAACACTGAAGCTTTCTTT. As protein: CASSTDGLNTEAFF.